This is a list of T cell receptor beta chains from one sample in a study of shared clonotypes between healthy human individuals. Using immunoSEQ multiplex PCR, the repertoire was profiled, and TCRdb retains in-frame clones only, with some absent. This table has around 2.5 million clones, 80% to 95% appearing once. The sequenced sample consisted of naive CD4+ T cells from PBMCs. Source of these receptors: a man younger than 35 in good health. Some clones in this sample may be carry-over from other donors' samples. Each CDR3 is given without its conserved first and last residue. Fields, in order: clone size, V gene, J gene, CDR3 protein. Some rows mark clone size as missing; the rest say once, few, many or name a class of expanded clone.

clone size: once
V gene: TRBV28
J gene: TRBJ2-7
CDR3 protein: ASRSSNLEQY

clone size: -
V gene: TRBV28
J gene: TRBJ2-2
CDR3 protein: ASSLMPGWTSGSFSNTGELF

clone size: -
V gene: TRBV5-6
J gene: TRBJ2-7
CDR3 protein: ASSLVGTAPSYEQY

clone size: -
V gene: TRBV9
J gene: TRBJ2-1
CDR3 protein: ASSGALASGNEQF

clone size: -
V gene: TRBV5-1
J gene: TRBJ2-7
CDR3 protein: ASSPTGGSYEQY

clone size: once
V gene: TRBV4-1
J gene: TRBJ2-3
CDR3 protein: ASSHGLAGTSTDTQY

clone size: few
V gene: TRBV29-1
J gene: TRBJ1-2
CDR3 protein: SARHLNYGYT

clone size: -
V gene: TRBV5-1
J gene: TRBJ2-6
CDR3 protein: ASSLGQGGSVLT

clone size: -
V gene: TRBV25-1
J gene: TRBJ1-1
CDR3 protein: ASTQGIYTEAF

clone size: -
V gene: TRBV4-3
J gene: TRBJ2-3
CDR3 protein: ASSLKGTSTDTQY

clone size: -
V gene: TRBV5-5
J gene: TRBJ1-1
CDR3 protein: ASSLAGAVNTEAF

clone size: -
V gene: TRBV18
J gene: TRBJ2-1
CDR3 protein: ASQLVRGDEQF

clone size: -
V gene: TRBV19
J gene: TRBJ1-4
CDR3 protein: ASRLTGTSEKLF

clone size: once
V gene: TRBV28
J gene: TRBJ1-3
CDR3 protein: ASTQAQGNAGNTIY

clone size: -
V gene: TRBV28
J gene: TRBJ1-1
CDR3 protein: ASSEPGQRNTEAF

clone size: -
V gene: TRBV5-1
J gene: TRBJ2-7
CDR3 protein: ASSLEWGSYEQY

clone size: -
V gene: TRBV6-1
J gene: TRBJ2-5
CDR3 protein: ASRQGGAETQY

clone size: -
V gene: TRBV11-2
J gene: TRBJ1-1
CDR3 protein: ASSLMRDIDI

clone size: -
V gene: TRBV28
J gene: TRBJ2-3
CDR3 protein: ASSLPGTSGRTDTQY

clone size: -
V gene: TRBV5-1
J gene: TRBJ2-5
CDR3 protein: ASSVFLADVGETQY

clone size: -
V gene: TRBV27
J gene: TRBJ1-1
CDR3 protein: ASSSPRGGSWSTEAF